Following are 29 T cell receptor beta chains from one sample sequenced in a study of shared clonotypes between healthy human individuals. Assay: immunoSEQ multiplex PCR; the TCRdb copy retains only in-frame clones and omits some. The sample lists 1.4 million to 1.5 million clones, more than 95% occurring once. The material sequenced was naive CD4+ T cells sorted from blood. Subset defined: CD45RA+ positively selected. The receptors stem from a man aged 25-45 years in good health.

The J gene is TRBJ2-1, the V gene TRBV28; D gene ambiguous. The germline V gene has CDR1 MDHEN and CDR2 SYDVKM. V was cut by 5 bases and J by 2 bases, with 13 bases left in between. CDR3 length: 15 amino acids. This CDR3 is CASSPRGRPYNEQFF. DNA for the CDR3: TGTGCCAGCAGTCCCCGTGGGCGGCCCTACAATGAGCAGTTCTTC.

V is TRBV7-9 and J is TRBJ2-1; 9 nucleotides agree with TRBD1. Losses at the gene ends were 11 bases for V and 1 base for J; bases not matched to a gene: 15. Germline loops: CDR1 SEHNR, CDR2 FQNEAQ (reference sequence). This CDR3 has 17 amino acids. CDR3 bases: TGTGCCGCGAACAGGGGGCCCGCTGGCGGTTCCTACAATGAGCAGTTCTTC. Amino acid sequence: CAANRGPAGGSYNEQFF.

Remarks on this clone: Other DNA sequences within the sample encode an identical CDR3. The V call is TRBV5-1, the J call TRBJ2-5; a possible D gene is TRBD1 (5 bases). Germline V gives CDR1 SGHRS, CDR2 YFSETQ. The CDR3 contains 14 residues. Trimming pared 4 bases from V and 3 bases from J, leaving 13 bases between. CDR3 in DNA: TGCGCCAGCAGCCTGGGCGACAGAGAAGAGACCCAGTACTTC. It translates to CASSLGDREETQYF.

The V call is TRBV28, the J call TRBJ2-5, with D maybe TRBD2 (6 bases). This CDR3 spans 15 amino acids. Germline CDR1 reads MDHEN; CDR2 reads SYDVKM. The V end was cut by 6 bases, the J end by 5 bases, with 19 bases between. CDR3 amino acids: CASSPRESGKETQYF. The CDR3 nucleotides read TGTGCCAGCAGCCCCCGGGAGTCGGGGAAGGAGACCCAGTACTTC.

The table lists this clone with a count of one. The rearrangement uses TRBV27 and TRBJ2-2, with D possibly TRBD2 on 5 matching bases. The germline CDR1 and CDR2 sequences are MNHEY and SMNVEV (reference sequence). The CDR3 runs to 13 residues. Trimming took off 3 bases at V and 6 bases at J, with 8 bases between the two ends. The CDR3 protein is CASSLAGAGELFF. The DNA for the CDR3 is TGTGCCAGCAGTTTGGCCGGGGCCGGGGAGCTGTTTTTT.

This chain joins TRBV14 and TRBJ2-5; D is perhaps TRBD2 (6 bases). V dropped 5 bases and J dropped 9 bases, with 13 bases sitting between them. This CDR3 is 12 amino acids long. Looked up from germline, CDR1 is SGHDN and CDR2 is FVKESK. The CDR3 DNA is TGTGCCAGCAGCTTTGACCGGGACTCCCAGTACTTC. Encoded protein: CASSFDRDSQYF.

The rearrangement uses TRBV19 and TRBJ2-7; no definite D call. V shed 6 bases and J shed 2 bases, with 11 bases lying between them. The CDR3 contains 13 residues. Germline CDR1 and CDR2: LNHDA and SQIVND (reference sequence). CDR3 nucleotides: TGTGCCAGTAGCTTTCTCCCCCCCTACGAGCAGTACTTC. Amino acid sequence: CASSFLPPYEQYF.

This chain connects TRBV5-4 to TRBJ2-7, with 15 bases matching TRBD2. This CDR3 is built from 18 residues. The J segment lost 4 bases and the V segment lost 4 bases, leaving 12 bases of the junction unmatched. The germline V gene has CDR1 SGHNT and CDR2 YYREEE (reference sequence). CDR3 residues: CASSRVGTSGRSRYEQYF. For the CDR3, the DNA is TGTGCCAGCAGCCGAGTGGGGACTAGCGGGAGGTCAAGATACGAGCAGTACTTC. Complete variable domain (other parts from reference TRBV5-4 and TRBJ2-7): ETGVTQSPTHLIKTRGQQVTLRCSSQSGHNTVSWYQQALGQGPQFIFQYYREEENGRGNFPPRFSGLQFPNYSSELNVNALELDDSALYLCASSRVGTSGRSRYEQYFGPGTRLTVT.

Details on this clone: At one of its ends the junction is not consistent with the germline gene, which may arise from a read error. The chain recombines TRBV7-2 with TRBJ1-1; the D gene is possibly TRBD1 (5 bases). In germline, CDR1 is SGHTA, CDR2 FQGNSA. The CDR3 covers 13 residues. CDR3 DNA: TGTGCCAGCAGCTTAGATTGGGACGGCTCGCCTGTCTTT. As protein: CASSLDWDGSPVF. Variable domain in full (rest from reference TRBV7-2 and TRBJ1-1): GAGVSQSPSNKVTEKGKDVELRCDPISGHTALYWYRQSLGQGLEFLIYFQGNSAPDKSGLPSDRFSAERTGGSVSTLTIQRTQQEDSAVYLCASSLDWDGSPVFGQGTRLTVV.

This rearrangement joins TRBV18 to TRBJ2-1; a possible D gene is TRBD1 (5 bases). CDR1 and CDR2 (germline): KGHSH, LQKENI. Trimming removed 2 bases at V and 8 bases at J, with 13 bases between. The CDR3 has 14 amino acids. The CDR3 reads CASSPSSGWDEQFF. CDR3 bases: TGTGCCAGCTCACCAAGTTCAGGGTGGGATGAGCAGTTCTTC.

The chain is built from TRBV6-4 and TRBJ1-2; 7 bases match TRBD1. After removal of 3 bases from V and 8 bases from J, the junction contained 18 bases not matched to a gene. The CDR3 is made up of 17 amino acids. Germline loops: CDR1 MRHNA, CDR2 SNTAGT. The CDR3 loop reads CASSERQGGTRSRGYTF. In nucleotides, the CDR3 is TGTGCCAGCAGTGAACGACAGGGAGGTACTAGATCTAGGGGCTACACCTTC.

This chain connects TRBV27 to TRBJ2-1; 7 bases match TRBD2. The CDR3 length is 15 residues. The J segment lost 8 bases and the V segment lost 6 bases, leaving 13 bases of the junction unmatched. CDR1 is MNHEY and CDR2 is SMNVEV in the germline V gene (reference sequence). CDR3: CASSIGLLSGDEQFF. The CDR3 region has the DNA TGTGCCAGCAGCATCGGACTCTTAAGCGGGGATGAGCAGTTCTTC.

The table lists this clone with a count of one. The chain uses TRBV7-9 and TRBJ1-2; D gene unclear. The CDR3 contains 15 residues. V lost 2 bases and J lost 2, with 12 bases in between. Per the germline V gene, CDR1 is SEHNR and CDR2 is FQNEAQ (reference sequence). The CDR3 loop reads CASSLKGLENYGYTF. For the CDR3, the DNA is TGTGCCAGCAGCTTAAAAGGGCTGGAGAACTATGGCTACACCTTC.

The chain carries TRBV2 and TRBJ1-5, with unresolved D. CDR1 and CDR2 (germline): SNHLY, FYNNEI. V shed 7 bases and J shed 1 base, with 14 bases lying between them. The CDR3 contains 15 residues. This CDR3 reads CASKPDTGSNQPQHF. DNA of the CDR3: TGTGCCAGCAAGCCAGACACCGGGAGCAATCAGCCCCAGCATTTT.

This clone was seen only once. The rearrangement joins TRBV12-2 to TRBJ2-3; TRBD2, the D gene given by the table, was not confirmed from the DNA. TRBV12-2 is labeled a pseudogene. The CDR3 contains 19 residues. The CDR3 DNA reads as TGTGCAAGTCGCCCTACGACTAGCGGGAGTTCTTTTGGCACAGATACGCAGTATTTT. The encoded protein is CASRPTTSGSSFGTDTQYF.

The V gene is TRBV19, the J gene TRBJ2-4, with TRBD1 as a possible D gene (6 bases). Germline V CDR1 and CDR2: LNHDA, SQIVND (reference sequence). Deletions cut 4 bases from V and 1 base from J, with 14 bases between. The CDR3 has 16 amino acids. The CDR3 bases are TGTGCCAGTAGTACCCCCCGGCAGGGGGCCAAAAACATTCAGTACTTC. As protein: CASSTPRQGAKNIQYF.

This clone was observed once. The CDR3 loop reads CSVGRQTNNEQFF. In nucleotides, the CDR3 is TGCAGCGTTGGGAGGCAAACCAACAATGAGCAGTTCTTC. This chain links TRBV29-1 with TRBJ2-1; TRBD2 is a possible D gene (5 bases). Germline V gene sequence: CDR1 SQVTM, CDR2 ANQGSEA. The CDR3 has 13 amino acids. V dropped 4 bases and J dropped 5 bases, with 12 bases sitting between them.

The chain joins TRBV7-8 to TRBJ2-1; TRBD2 agrees at 9 bases. The CDR3 is 18 residues long. V dropped 2 bases and J dropped 6; count of bases not matched to a gene: 14. CDR1 and CDR2 (germline): SGHVS, FQNEAQ. The CDR3 coding sequence is TGTGCCAGCAGCTTATTTTCGACCGGCGGGAGGGTACGCAATGAGCAGTTCTTC. Amino acids: CASSLFSTGGRVRNEQFF.

The CDR3: CASSLGLAGRGYNEQFF. CDR3 DNA: TGTGCCAGCAGCTTGGGACTGGCCGGGAGGGGCTACAATGAGCAGTTCTTC. V is TRBV5-4 and J is TRBJ2-1, with TRBD2 matching over 8 bases. Germline V gene lookup returns CDR1 SGHNT and CDR2 YYREEE (reference sequence). This CDR3 is built from 17 residues. Trimming at V came to 0 bases and at J to 3 bases, leaving 8 bases not matched to a gene.

As DNA, the CDR3 is TGTGCCAGCTCACCTCCTGCCGGACTAGAGGGGGGGTACTACGAGCAGTACTTC. Its protein product is CASSPPAGLEGGYYEQYF. The chain joins TRBV18 to TRBJ2-7; the D gene is possibly TRBD2 (7 bases). V lost 3 bases and J 3 bases, leaving 24 bases between the germline ends. CDR3 length equals 18 residues. The germline V gene has CDR1 KGHSH and CDR2 LQKENI.

This chain uses TRBV2 with TRBJ2-2, with 10 bases identical to TRBD1. The V gene's germline CDR1 is SNHLY and CDR2 FYNNEI. Germline trimming cut 10 bases from V and 0 bases from J; bases unmatched to any gene: 17. The CDR3 is made up of 19 amino acids. The CDR3 sequence: CATSARTGGKRANTGELFF. The DNA of the CDR3 is TGTGCCACCTCGGCCCGGACAGGGGGAAAGCGAGCGAACACCGGGGAGCTGTTTTTT.

The chain employs TRBV6-1 and TRBJ2-1; D remains ambiguous. V dropped 1 base and J dropped 10 bases, with 11 bases sitting between them. The CDR3 has 13 amino acids. Germline lookup yields CDR1 MNHNS and CDR2 SASEGT. This CDR3 reads CASSEVIVLEQFF. The DNA of the CDR3 is TGTGCCAGCAGTGAAGTAATAGTCCTGGAGCAGTTCTTC.

The V call is TRBV6-5, the J call TRBJ1-2; no reliable D call. The CDR3 is 11 amino acids. CDR1 and CDR2 from the germline V gene are MNHEY and SVGAGI. Trimming cost V 6 bases and J 0 bases, with 2 bases left between them. The CDR3 DNA follows: TGTGCCAGCAGCACTAACTATGGCTACACCTTC. Its protein is CASSTNYGYTF.

This chain connects TRBV5-6 to TRBJ2-2; D is unresolved. V was clipped by 2 bases and J by 6 bases, with 11 bases between them. The CDR3 totals 14 residues. Germline CDR1 SGHDT, CDR2 YYEEEE. CDR3 in amino acids: CASSLGIGPGELFF. DNA of the CDR3: TGTGCCAGCAGCTTAGGTATCGGTCCCGGGGAGCTGTTTTTT.

The chain recombines TRBV5-1 with TRBJ2-7; 7 bases align to TRBD2. J was trimmed by 4 bases and V by 4 bases; bases with no gene match: 11. This CDR3 is 15 amino acids long. Germline V lookup: CDR1 SGHRS, CDR2 YFSETQ. The chain's CDR3 is CASSGNRRGSYEQYF. In DNA, the CDR3 is TGCGCCAGCAGCGGAAACAGGCGGGGGTCTTACGAGCAGTACTTC. The full variable domain, rest sourced from reference TRBV5-1 and TRBJ2-7, is KAGVTQTPRYLIKTRGQQVTLSCSPISGHRSVSWYQQTPGQGLQFLFEYFSETQRNKGNFPGRFSGRQFSNSRSEMNVSTLELGDSALYLCASSGNRRGSYEQYFGPGTRLTVT.

This clone was seen just once. The V and J genes are TRBV9 and TRBJ1-1; D gene ambiguous. CDR1 and CDR2 from the germline V gene are SGDLS and YYNGEE. The CDR3 is made up of 15 amino acids. V lost 0 bases to trimming and J lost 2 bases, with 11 bases between them. As DNA, the CDR3 is TGTGCCAGCAGCGTAGTGGTGGGAGCTAACACTGAAGCTTTCTTT. Translating gives CASSVVVGANTEAFF.

This sequence joins TRBV6-1 and TRBJ1-1; TRBD1 agrees at 7 bases. V lost 5 bases, J lost 5 bases, and 8 bases stayed unmatched. Looked up from germline, CDR1 is MNHNS and CDR2 is SASEGT. This CDR3 is 14 amino acids long. This chain's CDR3 is CASSRQGRGTEAFF. For the CDR3, the DNA is TGTGCCAGCAGTCGACAGGGTAGAGGGACTGAAGCTTTCTTT.

The V call is TRBV5-4, the J call TRBJ2-7; D is perhaps TRBD2 (5 bases). The V gene's germline CDR1 is SGHNT and CDR2 YYREEE (reference sequence). The CDR3 extends over 14 amino acids. The ends were cut back, 4 bases at V and 0 bases at J, with 11 bases in the middle. The CDR3 loop reads CASSVARSSYEQYF. The CDR3 DNA follows: TGTGCCAGCAGCGTAGCGAGGAGCTCCTACGAGCAGTACTTC.

This chain uses TRBV5-4 with TRBJ1-1; tentatively, D is TRBD1 (5 bases). Germline CDR1 and CDR2: SGHNT and YYREEE (reference sequence). The CDR3 consists of 14 residues. Trimming removed 3 bases from V and 0 bases from J, with 9 bases in between. In DNA, the CDR3 is TGTGCCAGCAGCTCCCGGGGCGTGAACACTGAAGCTTTCTTT. Protein product: CASSSRGVNTEAFF.